The TCR beta chain under discussion was sequenced for a study of spatial heterogeneity in lung cancer. Looking at the study overall: In raw reads, more than nine appearances on average were recorded for each unique TCR and UMI combination.

Study observations and caveats: Whereas they appeared in blood less at follow-up, ubiquitous expanded tumor TCRs appeared there more at resection.

Time point described: sample taken at primary tumor resection. Tumor, nontumor lung or frozen PBMC supplied whole RNA, sequenced without sorting. V was clipped by 7 bases and J by 0 bases; unmatched bases: 8. The CDR3 is 16 residues long. Germline V gene sequence: CDR1 MNHNS, CDR2 SASEGT. Ten or more counts support this clonotype. Its target is not known. TCRdb re-derived calls from the 5' RACE reads in MiXCR, one entry per CDR3 protein. The sample lists 23,000 or so distinct CDR3 sequences, approximately 7.2% occurring once. Sample: PBMCs, taken at surgery. The rearrangement uses TRBV6-1 and TRBJ2-7; 11 bases map to TRBD2. The receptor was isolated from a male donor with early-stage non-small cell lung cancer. The CDR3, as DNA: TGTGCCAGCAACCCACTAGCGGGAGCAAGCTCCTACGAGCAGTACTTC. As protein: CASNPLAGASSYEQYF.